This entry is about one TCR beta chain. Its antigen remains unknown. This sample was taken from a study of T cell responses to AZD1222 COVID-19 vaccine. Findings of the study overall: Only a handful of people who got AZD1222 tested seropositive at baseline. Without day 14 samples, only post-peak T cell repertoires were studied.

Only in-frame clones appear in the TCRdb table, and some are missing; sequencing was by immunoSEQ multiplex PCR. The table has about 97,000 clones, about 91% seen once. Germline lookup yields CDR1 MGHRA and CDR2 YSYEKL. V lost 0 bases and J lost 0, with 5 bases in between. The CDR3 length is 14 residues. The chain employs TRBV4-1 and TRBJ2-5; no clear D gene. The receptor's source is an adult in good health. The sequences come from peripheral blood, collected on day 0 of AZD1222 vaccination. This chain's CDR3 is CASSQDPNQETQYF. The CDR3 DNA reads TGCGCCAGCAGCCAAGATCCCAACCAAGAGACCCAGTACTTC.